The T cell receptor (beta chain) under discussion was sequenced for a study of T cell repertoires in cytomegalovirus infection. Turning to the study itself: As its CMV epitopes, the study selected recently identified HLA-C-restricted and well-studied HLA-B-restricted targets. Study results and limitations: Public TCR beta family frequency separated CMV-and-HLA carriers, including in an independent cohort. Dominant in the ex vivo response were TCR beta clonotypes restricted by HLA-C and specific for CMV.

The CDR3 totals 13 residues. The V end lost 5 bases, the J end lost 8 bases, and 12 bases lay between the germline ends. Germline V lookup: CDR1 MGHDK, CDR2 SYGVNS. Using its own MiXCR run on the reads, TCRdb lists one record per CDR3 protein. The data contain more than 300,000 distinct CDR3 sequences, approximately 30% of them seen just once; the ten biggest clones take up roughly 13%. This clonotype was recorded a few times. Its matching antigen is unknown. The sequence came from a human donor in good health (CMV status not recorded). Some clones in this sample may be carry-over from other donors' samples. Sequenced material: cultured PBMCs, taken from culture after CMV antigen stimulation. V and J are TRBV25-1 and TRBJ1-4; D is uncertain. The CDR3 DNA reads as TGTGCCAGCAGTCTCAACGGGAGGGAAAAACTGTTTTTT. Encoded protein: CASSLNGREKLFF.